This entry concerns a single T cell receptor beta chain. This specimen comes from a study of blood T cell repertoires in COVID-19. Study-wide context: Sites across the United States, Italy and Spain contributed samples from acute and convalescent COVID-19. PBMCs, B-cell-depleted T cells, or T cells provided the cDNA or gDNA that made up the material.

In the original processing: Nucleated cell counts were estimated from reference gene primer amplification. Libraries were prepared by immunoSEQ multiplex PCR; TCRdb keeps only in-frame clonotypes and omits some of them. That table gives V, J and clone size, and the DNA gave D and trimming. The sample yields around 110,000 clones, approximately 80% seen once. Germline V gene data show CDR1 as MNHEY and CDR2 as SVGEGT. The CDR3 contains 13 residues. Trimming left V 6 bases short and J 1 base short, with 9 bases between. The chain joins TRBV6-2 or TRBV6-3 to TRBJ1-1; D might be TRBD1 (6 bases). Source material: peripheral blood. This clonotype was sampled from a man between 65 and 85 years old with active or convalescent COVID-19. Here the CDR3 reads CASSPQGNTEAFF. In nucleotides, the CDR3 is TGTGCCAGCAGCCCACAGGGGAACACTGAAGCTTTCTTT.